The clone carrying this T cell receptor beta chain is categorized as medium-sized. CDR1 is LGHNA, CDR2 YNFKEQ, per germline. Trimming shortened V by 0 bases and J by 2 bases, and 8 bases separated the two germline ends. This CDR3 contains 16 residues. The sample is drawn from a study of metastatic and nonmetastatic thyroid tumors. For the study at large: Repertoire data that came from the blood and tumor or nodule tissue of malignant and benign thyroid patients were compared.

Patients had received no treatment of any kind before thyroid surgery. With MiXCR, TCRdb called clones anew from the PCR reads. The sample holds about 21,000 clones, roughly 31% seen once. Sequenced input: blood. This chain uses TRBV4-2 with TRBJ2-6; TRBD1 might be the D (6 bases). This clonotype was obtained from a female donor with papillary thyroid cancer or a benign thyroid nodule (not recorded which). Some clones in this sample may be carry-over from other donors' samples. CDR3 sequence (DNA): TGTGCCAGCAGCCAAGATGAGGGGGCTGGGGCCAACGTCCTGACTTTC. Protein: CASSQDEGAGANVLTF.